The 5 T cell receptor beta chains below all came from one sample that was sequenced in a study of vaccination and CD4 T cells after COVID-19. Sequencing of the DNA from cultured CD4+ T cells was carried out with the Oncomine TCR Beta short-read assay. MiXCR was run by TCRdb on the PCR reads, yielding one entry per CDR3 protein. This sample has more than 10,000 distinct CDR3 sequences, with roughly 61% found just once. Their recognized antigens are unknown. Documented treatment: approximately nine-day PBMC culture with coronavirus spike peptide pools or control peptides (ViraFEST assay). The input for sequencing was CD4+ T cells from blood, cultured in vitro, taken before SARS-CoV-2 vaccination. Receptors originate from a human donor who had recovered from COVID-19.

Here the CDR3 reads CASSIRDRPYEQYF. The CDR3 nucleotides are TGTGCCAGTAGTATCCGGGACAGACCCTACGAGCAGTACTTC. The chain links TRBV19 to TRBJ2-7; 7 bases agree with TRBD1. Germline-derived CDR1 and CDR2 are LNHDA and SQIVND (reference sequence). V shed 3 bases, J shed 2 bases, and the junction held 4 bases outside the gene matches. This CDR3 comprises 14 residues.

This clonotype was seen only a few times. The chain is built from TRBV10-3 and TRBJ2-3, with TRBD2 as a possible D gene (5 bases). Germline CDR1 and CDR2: ENHRY and SYGVKD. Trimming removed 2 bases from V and 1 base from J, with 10 bases in between. CDR3 length equals 15 residues. CDR3 sequence (DNA): TGTGCCATCAGTGAGCTAGGACTGGGCACAGATACGCAGTATTTT. It translates to CAISELGLGTDTQYF.

The CDR3 region is CASSLRWGGLGEQYF. Here the CDR3 DNA reads TGTGCCAGCAGCTTAAGGTGGGGCGGCCTGGGGGAGCAGTACTTC. The chain uses TRBV7-7 and TRBJ2-7; a weak D match, TRBD1 (5 bases). The CDR3 sequence is 15 residues long. Germline V lookup: CDR1 SSHAT, CDR2 FNYEAQ (reference sequence). Trimming left V 2 bases short and J 7 bases short, with 18 bases between.

The chain has TRBV20-1 and TRBJ1-1; D gene ambiguous. Germline assignment: CDR1 DFQATT and CDR2 SNEGSKA (reference sequence). The CDR3 runs 14 residues. Trimming removed 6 bases from V and 1 base from J, with 15 bases in between. This chain's CDR3 is CSAADRSKNTEAFF. In DNA form, the CDR3 reads TGCAGTGCCGCCGATCGGTCGAAGAACACTGAAGCTTTCTTT.

This clonotype was observed a few times. V and J are TRBV2 and TRBJ2-7; D is undetermined. The CDR3 runs to 13 residues. Germline V CDR1 and CDR2: SNHLY, FYNNEI. The V and J ends lost 2 bases and 6 bases respectively, with 11 bases between them. DNA of the CDR3: TGTGCCAGCAGTGAACGATGGGATGGCGAGCAGTACTTC. Its protein product is CASSERWDGEQYF.